These 10 T cell receptor beta chains were all obtained from the same sample, sequenced in a study of cytomegalovirus exposure and HLA in healthy donors. The primer mix had 60 Vbeta and 13 Jbeta primers. The table came from immunoSEQ multiplex PCR; TCRdb's copy has only in-frame clones and leaves some out. The sample holds about 160,000 clones, 70% to 85% seen once. The sample comprised PBMCs. These receptors came from a man aged 35-49 years in good health and CMV-seronegative.

The chain carries TRBV2 and TRBJ2-2, with 11 bases identical to TRBD2. The CDR3 totals 14 residues. Germline-derived CDR1 and CDR2 are SNHLY and FYNNEI. V was clipped by 9 bases and J by 2 bases; unmatched bases: 2. The CDR3 protein is CARGLADNTGELFF. The CDR3 coding sequence is TGTGCCAGGGGACTAGCGGACAACACCGGGGAGCTGTTTTTT.

The chain joins TRBV28 to TRBJ2-3; the match to TRBD1 covers 9 bases. This CDR3 spans 16 amino acids. V gave up 2 bases and J gave up 4 bases; unmatched junction bases: 7. CDR1 and CDR2 (germline): MDHEN, SYDVKM. CDR3 region: CASSLITGGEADTQYF. The CDR3 DNA reads as TGTGCCAGCAGTTTAATAACAGGGGGCGAGGCAGATACGCAGTATTTT.

V gene TRBV7-2 combines with J gene TRBJ2-5, with D uncertain. The V gene lost 5 bases and the J gene lost 5 bases, with 9 bases spanning the gap. Per germline, CDR1 SGHTA and CDR2 FQGNSA. CDR3 length: 12 amino acids. CDR3 residues: CASSRLRETQYF. DNA of the CDR3: TGTGCCAGCAGCCGATTGAGGGAGACCCAGTACTTC. The full variable domain, rest sourced from reference TRBV7-2 and TRBJ2-5, is GAGVSQSPSNKVTEKGKDVELRCDPISGHTALYWYRQSLGQGLEFLIYFQGNSAPDKSGLPSDRFSAERTGGSVSTLTIQRTQQEDSAVYLCASSRLRETQYFGPGTRLLVL.

The chain carries TRBV5-4 and TRBJ2-3, with D unresolved. The CDR3 contains 14 residues. CDR1 SGHNT and CDR2 YYREEE come from the germline V gene (reference sequence). The germline V and J ends were trimmed by 4 bases and 8 bases, with 17 bases remaining between them. This CDR3 reads CASSPTEHLSTQYF. The CDR3 DNA is TGTGCCAGCAGCCCAACTGAGCACTTAAGTACGCAGTATTTT.

The rearrangement joins TRBV28 to TRBJ1-4, with D tentatively TRBD1 (5 bases). V was pared by 6 bases and J by 4 bases, with 15 bases between. CDR1 MDHEN and CDR2 SYDVKM come from the germline V gene. The CDR3 runs to 15 residues. CDR3 region: CASRMRGGNNEKLFF. The CDR3 bases are TGTGCCAGCAGGATGCGCGGGGGGAATAATGAAAAACTGTTTTTT.

For this clone: At one end the junction does not follow the germline gene, possibly because of a read error. CDR3 protein: CSSSLGGSLNNEQFF. CDR3 coding DNA: TGTTCCAGCAGCTTGGGTGGGAGTTTGAACAATGAGCAGTTCTTC. This chain joins TRBV7-9 and TRBJ2-1; D might be TRBD2 (5 bases). The CDR3 runs to 15 residues. From germline, CDR1 is SEHNR and CDR2 FQNEAQ (reference sequence).

This chain joins TRBV6-6 and TRBJ1-5; TRBD1 matches 7 bases. Trimming removed 5 bases from V and 5 bases from J; junction bases left unmatched: 6. The germline V gene encodes CDR1 MNHNY and CDR2 SVGAGI (reference sequence). The CDR3 sequence is 14 residues long. CDR3 in amino acids: CASSTNRGDQPQHF. CDR3 nucleotides: TGTGCCAGCAGTACCAACAGGGGTGATCAGCCCCAGCATTTT.

This clone has a handful of counts. The chain couples TRBV9 to TRBJ2-5, with 11 bases identical to TRBD1. Germline CDR1 SGDLS, CDR2 YYNGEE. CDR3 length: 15 amino acids. V lost 3 bases and J lost 5; bases outside the gene matches: 6. CDR3 bases: TGTGCCAGCAGCGGGACAGGGGGCTTGGGGGAGACCCAGTACTTC. It is translated as CASSGTGGLGETQYF.

The gene calls are TRBV19 and TRBJ1-4, with unresolved D. Trimming removed 3 bases at V and 3 bases at J, with 8 bases between. This CDR3 contains 14 residues. Germline lookup yields CDR1 LNHDA and CDR2 SQIVND (reference sequence). Here the CDR3 reads CASSIPRSNEKLFF. The DNA for the CDR3 is TGTGCCAGTAGTATCCCCAGGTCTAATGAAAAACTGTTTTTT.

The V gene is TRBV5-8, the J gene TRBJ2-4; tentative D call: TRBD2 (6 bases). V was cut by 0 bases and J by 2 bases, with 18 bases left in between. From germline, CDR1 is SGHTS and CDR2 YDEGEE. The CDR3 runs to 18 residues. CDR3 amino acids: CASSLGTTRGWTKNIQYF. CDR3 bases: TGTGCCAGCAGCTTGGGGACCACCCGGGGGTGGACCAAAAACATTCAGTACTTC.